This T cell receptor beta chain was sequenced for a study of shared clonotypes between healthy human individuals. CDR3 length: 14 amino acids. Germline CDR1 reads MDHEN; CDR2 reads SYDVKM. V was pared by 8 bases and J by 1 base, with 14 bases between. Repertoires were generated with immunoSEQ multiplex PCR, while TCRdb's copy carries only in-frame clones and drops some. Of roughly 1,500,000 clones listed, 98% to 99% were seen once; the top ten hold over 0.3%. The chain joins TRBV28 to TRBJ1-1, with a possible D match to TRBD1 (5 bases). Source material: naive CD4+ T cells sorted from blood. Subset noted: CD45RA+ positively selected. This receptor was obtained from a man aged 25-45 years in good health. CDR3: CASVEGYSNTEAFF. As DNA, the CDR3 is TGTGCCAGCGTTGAGGGGTATTCGAACACTGAAGCTTTCTTT.